The 11 T cell receptor beta chains below come from one sample, sequenced in a study of blood T cell repertoires in COVID-19. Repertoires were generated with immunoSEQ multiplex PCR, while TCRdb's copy carries only in-frame clones and drops some. The table shows about 230,000 clones, with 90% occurring only once. Sequenced input: peripheral blood. These receptors came from a man aged 25 to 45 with COVID-19, enrolled during active disease.

This rearrangement joins TRBV18 to TRBJ1-4; D remains unclear. Germline assignment: CDR1 KGHSH and CDR2 LQKENI. Trimming removed 2 bases at V and 4 bases at J, with 8 bases between. The CDR3 has 14 residues. The CDR3 region is CASSPGTVNEKLFF. The CDR3 bases are TGTGCCAGCTCACCAGGAACAGTTAATGAAAAACTGTTTTTT. The variable domain in full, completed from reference TRBV18 and TRBJ1-4, reads NAGVMQNPRHLVRRRGQEARLRCSPMKGHSHVYWYRQLPEEGLKFMVYLQKENIIDESGMPKERFSAEFPKEGPSILRIQQVVRGDSAAYFCASSPGTVNEKLFFGSGTQLSVL.

CDR3 sequence reads: CASSAELESNGELFF. The CDR3 bases are TGTGCCAGCAGTGCCGAACTAGAATCTAACGGGGAGCTGTTTTTT. The chain combines TRBV6-2 or TRBV6-3 with TRBJ2-2; D may be TRBD2 (5 bases). CDR1 is MNHEY and CDR2 is SVGEGT in the germline V gene. Trimming took 5 bases from V and 7 from J, leaving 17 bases between them. The CDR3 is 15 amino acids.

CDR3 in DNA: TGTGCCAGCAGCCGGACAGTAGCGCCCTACGAGCAGTACTTC. Residues: CASSRTVAPYEQYF. The J gene is TRBJ2-7, the V gene TRBV3-1 (or the pseudogene TRBV3-2); D possibly corresponds to TRBD1 (6 bases). Germline V gene sequence: CDR1 LGHDT, CDR2 YNNKEL (reference sequence). The length of the CDR3 is 14 residues. Trimming left V 4 bases short and J 2 bases short, with 12 bases between.

This clone was recorded a few times. CDR3 nucleotide sequence: TGCGCCAGCAGCCAAGATCGACGGGTCCACGAGCAGTACTTC. Amino acid sequence: CASSQDRRVHEQYF. This sequence joins TRBV4-3 and TRBJ2-7; D unresolved. The V gene lost 0 bases and the J gene lost 5 bases, with 11 bases spanning the gap. The CDR3 is 14 residues long. Germline V lookup: CDR1 LGHNA, CDR2 YSLEER.

This clone was recorded a few times. For the CDR3, the DNA is TGTGCCAGCAGTTTACATCGGACTAGCGGGGCCTCCGGTTACGAGCAGTACTTC. It codes for CASSLHRTSGASGYEQYF. This chain uses TRBV27 with TRBJ2-7, with 12 bases fitting TRBD2. Germline V gene lookup returns CDR1 MNHEY and CDR2 SMNVEV (reference sequence). The CDR3 consists of 18 residues. J was trimmed by 4 bases and V by 2 bases; bases with no gene match: 12.

V usage is TRBV6-6 and J usage is TRBJ2-7; 7 nucleotides line up with TRBD1. CDR1 and CDR2 from the germline V gene are MNHNY and SVGAGI (reference sequence). The CDR3 is made up of 13 amino acids. V shed 4 bases and J 4 bases; nucleotides not matched to a gene: 4. The chain's CDR3 is CASSWQGQYEQYF. The CDR3 nucleotides are TGTGCCAGCAGTTGGCAGGGACAGTACGAGCAGTACTTC.

The rearrangement uses TRBV10-3 and TRBJ1-2; D is unresolved. The CDR3 covers 12 residues. Per germline, CDR1 ENHRY and CDR2 SYGVKD. The V end lost 0 bases, the J end lost 6 bases, and 5 bases lay between the germline ends. CDR3 sequence reads: CAISESRDGYTF. The CDR3, as DNA: TGTGCCATCAGTGAGTCGCGCGATGGCTACACCTTC.

V gene TRBV19 combines with J gene TRBJ1-5; 8 bases align to TRBD1. The germline gives CDR1 LNHDA, CDR2 SQIVND (reference sequence). Trimming removed 10 bases from V and 5 bases from J; junction bases left unmatched: 10. The CDR3 extends over 14 amino acids. CDR3 in DNA: TGTGCCACCGACAGGGGTGGGTCTTATCAGCCCCAGCATTTT. Its translation is CATDRGGSYQPQHF. The full variable domain, in which reference TRBV19 and TRBJ1-5 provide the parts outside the CDR3, is DGGITQSPKYLFRKEGQNVTLSCEQNLNHDAMYWYRQDPGQGLRLIYYSQIVNDFQKGDIAEGYSVSREKKESFPLTVTSAQKNPTAFYLCATDRGGSYQPQHFGDGTRLSIL.

The chain employs TRBV5-1 and TRBJ2-7, with D perhaps TRBD2 (6 bases). CDR1 is SGHRS, CDR2 YFSETQ, per germline. The CDR3 is made up of 12 amino acids. Trimming took 6 bases from V and 3 from J, leaving 10 bases between them. The CDR3 loop reads CASKEDYYEQYF. Here the CDR3 DNA reads TGCGCCAGCAAGGAGGACTACTACGAGCAGTACTTC.

CDR3 amino acids: CASSSTGLLVRYEQYF. The CDR3 bases are TGTGCCAGCAGTTCCACCGGACTTTTGGTACGCTACGAGCAGTACTTC. V usage is TRBV28 and J usage is TRBJ2-7, with D possibly being TRBD2 (5 bases). The CDR3 runs to 16 residues. Looked up from germline, CDR1 is MDHEN and CDR2 is SYDVKM. Trimming pared 4 bases from V and 3 bases from J, leaving 19 bases between.

Comment on this clone: The same CDR3 is also encoded by other DNA sequences in this sample. The genes are TRBV7-2 and TRBJ1-6; 11 bases are shared with TRBD1. The V gene end was trimmed by 4 bases and the J gene end by 6 bases; junction bases not matched to a gene: 2. The germline V gene has CDR1 SGHTA and CDR2 FQGNSA. The CDR3 covers 15 residues. The CDR3 coding sequence is TGTGCCAGCAGCTCGGACAGGGGGCGTAATTCACCCCTCCACTTT. This sequence encodes CASSSDRGRNSPLHF.